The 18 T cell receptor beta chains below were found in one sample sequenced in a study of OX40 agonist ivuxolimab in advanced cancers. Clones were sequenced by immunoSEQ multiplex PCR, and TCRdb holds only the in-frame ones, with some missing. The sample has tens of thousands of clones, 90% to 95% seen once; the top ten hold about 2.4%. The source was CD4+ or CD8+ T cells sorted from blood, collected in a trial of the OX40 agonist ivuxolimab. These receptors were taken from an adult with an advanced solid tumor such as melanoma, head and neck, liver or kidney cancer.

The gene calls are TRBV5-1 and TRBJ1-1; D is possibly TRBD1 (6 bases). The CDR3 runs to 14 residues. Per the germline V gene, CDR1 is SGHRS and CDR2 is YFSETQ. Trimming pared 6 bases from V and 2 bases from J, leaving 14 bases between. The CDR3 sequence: CASTLGGANTEAFF. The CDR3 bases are TGCGCCAGCACCCTGGGGGGGGCTAACACTGAAGCTTTCTTT.

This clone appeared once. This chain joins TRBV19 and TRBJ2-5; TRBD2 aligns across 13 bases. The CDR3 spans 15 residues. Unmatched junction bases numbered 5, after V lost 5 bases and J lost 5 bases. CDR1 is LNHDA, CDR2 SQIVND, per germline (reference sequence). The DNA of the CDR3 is TGTGCCAGTAGTTCGGGACTAGCGGGAACTGAGACCCAGTACTTC. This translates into CASSSGLAGTETQYF.

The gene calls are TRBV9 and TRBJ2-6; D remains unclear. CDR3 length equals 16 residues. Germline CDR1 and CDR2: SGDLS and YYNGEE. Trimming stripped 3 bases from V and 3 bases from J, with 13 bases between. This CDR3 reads CASSAHQVGGANVLTF. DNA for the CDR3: TGTGCCAGCAGCGCCCATCAAGTAGGTGGGGCCAACGTCCTGACTTTC.

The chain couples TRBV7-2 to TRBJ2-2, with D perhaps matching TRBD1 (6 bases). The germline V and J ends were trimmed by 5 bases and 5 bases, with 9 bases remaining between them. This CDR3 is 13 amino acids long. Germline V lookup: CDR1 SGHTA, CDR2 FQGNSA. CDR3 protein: CASSIQGTGELFF. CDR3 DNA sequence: TGTGCCAGCAGCATACAGGGTACCGGGGAGCTGTTTTTT.

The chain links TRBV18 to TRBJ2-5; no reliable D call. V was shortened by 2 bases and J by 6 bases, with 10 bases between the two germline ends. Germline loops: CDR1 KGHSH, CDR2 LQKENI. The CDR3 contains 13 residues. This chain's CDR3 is CASSPGPQKTQYF. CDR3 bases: TGTGCCAGCTCACCAGGTCCTCAGAAGACCCAGTACTTC.

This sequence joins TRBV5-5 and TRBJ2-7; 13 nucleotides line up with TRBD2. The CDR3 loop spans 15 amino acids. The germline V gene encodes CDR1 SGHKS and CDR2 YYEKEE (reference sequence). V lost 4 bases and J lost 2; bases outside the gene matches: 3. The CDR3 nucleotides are TGTGCCAGCAGCGCCGGGACTAGCGGGACCTACGAGCAGTACTTC. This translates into CASSAGTSGTYEQYF.

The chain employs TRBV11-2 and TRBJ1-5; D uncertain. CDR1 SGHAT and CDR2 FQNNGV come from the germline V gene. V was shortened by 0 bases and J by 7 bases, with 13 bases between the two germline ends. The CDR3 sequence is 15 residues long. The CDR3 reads CASSLDIGEWQPQHF. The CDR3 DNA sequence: TGTGCCAGCAGCTTAGATATAGGCGAATGGCAGCCCCAGCATTTT.

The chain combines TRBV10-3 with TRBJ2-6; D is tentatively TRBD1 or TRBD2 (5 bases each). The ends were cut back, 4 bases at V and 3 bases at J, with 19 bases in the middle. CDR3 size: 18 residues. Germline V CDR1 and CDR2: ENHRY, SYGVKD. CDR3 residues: CAISGRDEDPGGANVLTF. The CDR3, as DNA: TGTGCCATCAGTGGCCGGGACGAGGATCCTGGTGGGGCCAACGTCCTGACTTTC.

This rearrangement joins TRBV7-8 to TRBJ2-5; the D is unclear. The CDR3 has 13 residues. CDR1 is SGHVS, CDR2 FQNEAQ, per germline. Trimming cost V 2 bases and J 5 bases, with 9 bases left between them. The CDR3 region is CASSLSMRETQYF. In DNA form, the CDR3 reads TGTGCCAGCAGCTTAAGTATGAGGGAGACCCAGTACTTC.

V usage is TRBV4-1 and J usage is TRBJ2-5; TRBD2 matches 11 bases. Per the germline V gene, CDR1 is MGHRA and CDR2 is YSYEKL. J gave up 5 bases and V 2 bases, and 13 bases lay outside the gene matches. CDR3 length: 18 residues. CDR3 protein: CASSQSRGSGRALETQYF. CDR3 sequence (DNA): TGCGCCAGCAGCCAATCCCGGGGTAGCGGGAGGGCCTTGGAGACCCAGTACTTC.

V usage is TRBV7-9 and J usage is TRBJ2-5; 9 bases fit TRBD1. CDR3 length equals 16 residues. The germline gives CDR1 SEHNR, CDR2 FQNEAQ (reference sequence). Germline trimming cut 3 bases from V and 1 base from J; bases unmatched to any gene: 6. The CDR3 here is CASSFPRDRVQETQYF. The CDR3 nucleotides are TGTGCCAGCAGCTTCCCACGGGACAGGGTCCAAGAGACCCAGTACTTC. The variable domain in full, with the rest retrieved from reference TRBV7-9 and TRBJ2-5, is DTGVSQNPRHKITKRGQNVTFRCDPISEHNRLYWYRQTLGQGPEFLTYFQNEAQLEKSRLLSDRFSAERPKGSFSTLEIQRTEQGDSAMYLCASSFPRDRVQETQYFGPGTRLLVL.

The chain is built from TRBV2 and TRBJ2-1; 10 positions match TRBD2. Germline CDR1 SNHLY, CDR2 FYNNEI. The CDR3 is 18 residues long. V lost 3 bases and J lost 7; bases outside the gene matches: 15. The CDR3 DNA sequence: TGTGCCAGCAGTGACCCCGGTCGAGCGGGAGGGCCGAAGAATGAGCAGTTCTTC. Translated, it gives CASSDPGRAGGPKNEQFF.

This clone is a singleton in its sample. The CDR3 spells CASIPLGGSKYNEQFF. CDR3 nucleotides: TGTGCCAGCATCCCTTTGGGCGGGAGTAAATACAATGAGCAGTTCTTC. The chain combines TRBV2 with TRBJ2-1; 7 nucleotides line up with TRBD2. CDR1 and CDR2 from the germline V gene are SNHLY and FYNNEI. The V segment lost 7 bases and the J segment 4 bases; nucleotides outside the gene matches: 13. This CDR3 has 16 residues.

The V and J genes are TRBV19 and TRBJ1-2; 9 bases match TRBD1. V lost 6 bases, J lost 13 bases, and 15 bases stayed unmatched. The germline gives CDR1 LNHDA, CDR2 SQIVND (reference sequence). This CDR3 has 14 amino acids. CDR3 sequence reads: CASRTAGQGTKSTF. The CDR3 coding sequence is TGTGCCAGTAGAACAGCGGGACAGGGAACGAAGTCCACCTTC.

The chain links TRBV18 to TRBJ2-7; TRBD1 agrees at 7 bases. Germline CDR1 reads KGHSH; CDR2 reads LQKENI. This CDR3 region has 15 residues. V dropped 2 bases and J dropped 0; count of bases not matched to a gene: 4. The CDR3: CASSPSNRGSYEQYF. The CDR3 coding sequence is TGTGCCAGCTCACCAAGCAACAGGGGCTCCTACGAGCAGTACTTC.

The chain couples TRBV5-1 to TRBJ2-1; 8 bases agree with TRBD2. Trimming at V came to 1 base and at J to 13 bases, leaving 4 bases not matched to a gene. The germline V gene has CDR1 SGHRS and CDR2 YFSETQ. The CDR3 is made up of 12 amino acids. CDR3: CASSLSGGAQFF. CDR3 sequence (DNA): TGCGCCAGCAGCTTGAGCGGGGGAGCCCAGTTCTTC.

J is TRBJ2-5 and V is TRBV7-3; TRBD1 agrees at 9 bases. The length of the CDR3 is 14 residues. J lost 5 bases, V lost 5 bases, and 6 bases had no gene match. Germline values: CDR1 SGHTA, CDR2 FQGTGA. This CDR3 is CASSLQGAGETQYF. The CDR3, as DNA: TGTGCCAGCAGCCTACAGGGGGCTGGGGAGACCCAGTACTTC.

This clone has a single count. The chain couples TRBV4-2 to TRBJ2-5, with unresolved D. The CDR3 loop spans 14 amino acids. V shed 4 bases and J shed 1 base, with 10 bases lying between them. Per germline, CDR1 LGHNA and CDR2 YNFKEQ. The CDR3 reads CASSPRAVQETQYF. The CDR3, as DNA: TGTGCCAGCAGCCCACGGGCAGTCCAAGAGACCCAGTACTTC.